This TCR beta chain was documented in a study of blood T cell repertoires in COVID-19 (dated by TCRdb to 2020 to 2022). In terms of the full investigation: Collaborator samples came from the United States, Italy and Spain and covered acute and convalescent phases of COVID-19. Subjects who had been exposed to COVID-19, were actively infected with it, or had recovered from it provided the deeply sampled blood TCRbeta repertoires that made up the dataset. A freely available public database, intended as a resource for researchers studying the immune response to SARS-CoV-2, is where the repertoires were released. The samples were drawn from two sources: the first 160 participants of the ongoing ImmuneRACE study, and 1,000 to 1,500 subjects contributed by 6 global collaborators. Where HLA class I and class II types were available, the types were taken from metadata supplied by the sample provider, not from assay-based typing. The material from the prospective study consisted of cDNA or gDNA derived from T cells, B-cell-depleted T cells, or PBMCs. The sample metadata nearly always contained a de-identified subject ID, COVID-19 status, age in years and sex.

Each collaborating institution followed its own protocols to collect whole blood in K2EDTA tubes. For TCRbeta analysis, collaborator samples were shipped as frozen whole blood, as isolated PBMCs, or as DNA extracted from either sample type. On this clone: Its target antigen remains unknown. Nothing much larger sits one base from this clone, and base qualities are not available.

CDR1 MDHEN and CDR2 SYDVKM are derived from the germline V gene. From its cysteine to its phenylalanine, the CDR3 spans 17 amino acids. The read is trimmed to its CDR3 DNA, 51 bases read in frame from base 1. V ends up 6 bases short and J 2 bases short, with an unmatched junction base count of 12. TCRbeta CDR3 regions were amplified from genomic DNA by means of the immunoSEQ Assay, a bias-controlled multiplex PCR. In the source study's methods: Nucleated cell counts per sample were estimated from amplification of reference gene primers within the assay. Sequence reads were collapsed and filtered to measure the absolute abundance of every unique TCRbeta CDR3 rearrangement. For each sample, productive Simpson clonality was calculated as the square root of Simpson's diversity index across productive rearrangements. Drawn from immuneACCESS, this table holds only the in-frame rearrangements with V and J called that TCRdb kept. Clones are partly lost; checked studies trace under half to an unresolved V gene and leave the rest unexplained. V and J calls plus clone size are reproduced from that table; the DNA served to infer D and trimming. The sample table holds roughly 120,000 clones, of which around 80% were seen once. The ten largest clones add up to 0.83% of the sample.

The full study reports these points: The quantity of clinical and demographic metadata differed by source and by participant and was supplied without curation.

The chain joins TRBV28 to TRBJ2-3; 9 bases in the junction line up with TRBD2. This clonotype was sampled from a woman aged 70-85 years with acute or convalescent COVID-19. Sequencing was performed on peripheral blood. The CDR3 loop reads CASRALRGGALTDTQYF. The sequence in DNA is TGTGCCAGCAGGGCCTTGCGCGGGGGGGCCCTCACAGATACGCAGTATTTT.